A single sample gave rise to the 31 T cell receptor beta chains below, sequenced in a study of cytomegalovirus exposure and HLA in healthy donors. Using immunoSEQ multiplex PCR, the repertoire was profiled, and TCRdb retains in-frame clones only, with some absent. Among 250,000 to 400,000 clones listed, approximately 88% were seen once. Sequenced material: PBMCs. These receptors were collected from a man aged 25 to 40 in good health and CMV-seronegative.

The CDR3 region is CASSWAENQPQHF. Here the CDR3 DNA reads TGTGCCAGCAGTTGGGCAGAAAATCAGCCCCAGCATTTT. The J gene is TRBJ1-5, the V gene TRBV7-9, with D unclear. This CDR3 is 13 amino acids long. Trimming took off 6 bases at V and 4 bases at J, with 10 bases between the two ends. CDR1 is SEHNR and CDR2 is FQNEAQ in the germline V gene (reference sequence).

The chain has TRBV6-5 and TRBJ1-6; 8 nucleotides line up with TRBD1. CDR1 and CDR2 from the germline V gene are MNHEY and SVGAGI. Germline trimming cut 2 bases from V and 3 bases from J; bases unmatched to any gene: 3. The CDR3 length is 16 residues. The CDR3 DNA reads as TGTGCCAGCAGTTACAATGGACAGGGCTATAATTCACCCCTCCACTTT. Protein product: CASSYNGQGYNSPLHF.

V and J are TRBV27 and TRBJ2-7; tentatively, D is TRBD1 (5 bases). The V end was cut by 2 bases, the J end by 2 bases, with 10 bases between. This CDR3 spans 14 amino acids. Per germline, CDR1 MNHEY and CDR2 SMNVEV (reference sequence). CDR3: CASSLVGHAYEQYF. The CDR3 coding sequence is TGTGCCAGCAGTTTAGTAGGACATGCCTACGAGCAGTACTTC.

V and J are TRBV18 and TRBJ2-1, with TRBD2 identical over 16 bases. This CDR3 comprises 17 residues. The germline CDR1 and CDR2 sequences are KGHSH and LQKENI. With V trimmed by 6 bases and J by 8 bases, 10 bases remained unmatched. CDR3: CASSRPGLAGGLDEQFF. CDR3 in DNA: TGTGCCAGCTCTCGACCGGGACTAGCGGGGGGGCTTGATGAGCAGTTCTTC.

This clone was seen a few times. The chain couples TRBV11-2 to TRBJ2-7, with 8 nucleotides matching TRBD1. CDR1 SGHAT and CDR2 FQNNGV come from the germline V gene. The V and J ends lost 4 bases and 11 bases, in that order; junction bases with no gene match: 4. The CDR3 is 11 residues long. The CDR3 spells CASSSGQGEYF. CDR3 coding DNA: TGTGCCAGCAGCTCTGGACAGGGAGAGTACTTC.

The gene calls are TRBV19 and TRBJ1-3; maybe TRBD1 (6 bases). CDR1 and CDR2 (germline): LNHDA, SQIVND (reference sequence). Trimming left V 5 bases short and J 2 bases short, with 10 bases between. This CDR3 contains 14 residues. DNA for the CDR3: TGTGCCAGTAGTGTGGACAGCACTGGAAACACCATATATTTT. It specifies CASSVDSTGNTIYF.

The CDR3 DNA sequence: TGTGCCAGCAGCTTAAACGCACTAGCGGGCTACGAGCAGTACTTC. Translating it yields CASSLNALAGYEQYF. The chain uses TRBV7-9 and TRBJ2-7; 9 bases map to TRBD2. The CDR3 runs 15 residues. From germline, CDR1 is SEHNR and CDR2 FQNEAQ (reference sequence). V lost 2 bases to trimming and J lost 3 bases; unmatched junction nucleotides: 5. Full variable domain (rest looked up from reference TRBV7-9 and TRBJ2-7): DTGVSQNPRHKITKRGQNVTFRCDPISEHNRLYWYRQTLGQGPEFLTYFQNEAQLEKSRLLSDRFSAERPKGSFSTLEIQRTEQGDSAMYLCASSLNALAGYEQYFGPGTRLTVT.

The CDR3 DNA reads as TGTGCCAGCAGCCGTGGAAACGGGCAGCCCCAGCATTTT. It codes for CASSRGNGQPQHF. This chain connects TRBV14 to TRBJ1-5; unclear D gene. Germline V gives CDR1 SGHDN, CDR2 FVKESK. Trimming removed 4 bases at V and 7 bases at J, with 11 bases between. CDR3 size: 13 residues. The full variable domain, in which reference TRBV14 and TRBJ1-5 provide the parts outside the CDR3, is EAGVTQFPSHSVIEKGQTVTLRCDPISGHDNLYWYRRVMGKEIKFLLHFVKESKQDESGMPNNRFLAERTGGTYSTLKVQPAELEDSGVYFCASSRGNGQPQHFGDGTRLSIL.

Here the CDR3 DNA reads TGCGCCAGCAGCCACCGCCGAGACAGGAGCTCTGGAAACACCATATATTTT. Its translation is CASSHRRDRSSGNTIYF. V gene TRBV4-3 combines with J gene TRBJ1-3; TRBD1 might be the D (6 bases). The CDR3 extends over 17 amino acids. With 3 bases removed from V and 0 bases from J, the gap between germline ends came to 15 bases. Germline loops: CDR1 LGHNA, CDR2 YSLEER.

V and J are TRBV5-1 and TRBJ1-1; D unresolved. Between the trimmed V and J ends, which lost 0 bases and 1 base, there was a span of 7 bases. The CDR3 covers 14 residues. Germline V gene lookup returns CDR1 SGHRS and CDR2 YFSETQ. CDR3 nucleotide sequence: TGCGCCAGCAGCTTGGCAGCGGAGAACACTGAAGCTTTCTTT. This codes for CASSLAAENTEAFF.

V usage is TRBV4-1 and J usage is TRBJ2-7; weak D call: TRBD1 (5 bases). There are 14 residues in the CDR3. V dropped 3 bases and J dropped 2 bases, with 11 bases sitting between them. Germline-derived CDR1 and CDR2 are MGHRA and YSYEKL. The CDR3 nucleotides read TGCGCCAGCAGCCATGACAGTGACGCCTACGAGCAGTACTTC. This gives the protein CASSHDSDAYEQYF.

This rearrangement joins TRBV5-5 to TRBJ2-7; the match to TRBD2 covers 10 bases. From germline, CDR1 is SGHKS and CDR2 YYEKEE (reference sequence). The CDR3 spans 15 residues. Trimming removed 3 bases from V and 2 bases from J; junction bases left unmatched: 5. DNA for the CDR3: TGTGCCAGCAGCTCAGCGGGGGGGCCCCCCTACGAGCAGTACTTC. The encoded protein is CASSSAGGPPYEQYF.

The chain is built from TRBV4-1 and TRBJ1-1; tentative D call: TRBD1 (5 bases). The CDR3 runs 15 residues. V gave up 3 bases and J gave up 1 base, with 12 bases separating them. CDR1 and CDR2 (germline): MGHRA, YSYEKL. As DNA, the CDR3 is TGCGCCAGCAGCCACCCGACAGCCGGGAACACTGAAGCTTTCTTT. Protein sequence: CASSHPTAGNTEAFF.

As DNA, the CDR3 is TGTGCCAGCAGTGGGGAGGCGGGGTTTCGCCAGTATAATGAAAAACTGTTTTTT. Translation: CASSGEAGFRQYNEKLFF. The chain uses TRBV2 and TRBJ1-4, with D uncertain. The CDR3 covers 18 residues. The V gene lost 4 bases and the J gene lost 4 bases, with 22 bases spanning the gap. Germline CDR1 and CDR2: SNHLY and FYNNEI.

The V and J genes are TRBV10-3 and TRBJ1-1; 8 positions match TRBD1. CDR1 is ENHRY and CDR2 is SYGVKD in the germline V gene. The CDR3 is 14 residues long. Trimming at V came to 4 bases and at J to 1 base, leaving 2 bases not matched to a gene. The CDR3: CAISGRGPNTEAFF. The CDR3 nucleotides read TGTGCCATCAGTGGCAGGGGGCCGAACACTGAAGCTTTCTTT.

V is TRBV15 and J is TRBJ2-1; D is unclear. Between the trimmed V and J ends, which lost 0 bases and 9 bases, there was a span of 12 bases. Germline V gene sequence: CDR1 LNHNV, CDR2 YYDKDF (reference sequence). The CDR3 contains 14 residues. CDR3 nucleotide sequence: TGTGCCACCAGCAGAGATCCCACAGCAAGTGAGCAGTTCTTC. The encoded protein is CATSRDPTASEQFF.

V usage is TRBV11-2 and J usage is TRBJ2-3, with 14 bases matching TRBD2. Per the germline V gene, CDR1 is SGHAT and CDR2 is FQNNGV. V lost 4 bases, J lost 3 bases, and 12 bases stayed unmatched. CDR3 length: 19 residues. CDR3 residues: CASSYRGTSGGFNTDTQYF. CDR3 DNA: TGTGCCAGCAGCTACCGTGGGACTAGCGGGGGTTTTAATACAGATACGCAGTATTTT.

V and J are TRBV27 and TRBJ1-6, with a possible D match to TRBD1 (5 bases). Trimming shortened V by 8 bases and J by 4 bases, and 15 bases separated the two germline ends. The length of the CDR3 is 15 residues. The germline gives CDR1 MNHEY, CDR2 SMNVEV (reference sequence). The CDR3 is CASAPWGDYNSPLHF. CDR3 nucleotides: TGTGCCAGCGCCCCTTGGGGCGATTATAATTCACCCCTCCACTTT.

The rearrangement joins TRBV19 to TRBJ2-4; tentative D call: TRBD2 (6 bases). The germline V and J ends were trimmed by 6 bases and 0 bases, with 15 bases remaining between them. The germline gives CDR1 LNHDA, CDR2 SQIVND (reference sequence). This CDR3 has 16 amino acids. The CDR3 DNA sequence: TGTGCCAGTAGCACTGGGGGGATGAGAGCCAAAAACATTCAGTACTTC. It yields the protein CASSTGGMRAKNIQYF.

This sequence joins TRBV7-9 and TRBJ1-5, with 8 nucleotides matching TRBD1. Germline V lookup: CDR1 SEHNR, CDR2 FQNEAQ (reference sequence). The CDR3 consists of 15 residues. V shed 5 bases, J shed 4 bases, and the junction held 7 bases outside the gene matches. This chain's CDR3 is CASSKWTGLNQPQHF. DNA of the CDR3: TGTGCCAGCAGCAAATGGACAGGGCTAAATCAGCCCCAGCATTTT.

This clone has only a few counts. This chain uses TRBV5-6 with TRBJ2-3; 10 nucleotides agree with TRBD1. CDR3 size: 17 residues. Germline values: CDR1 SGHDT, CDR2 YYEEEE. The J segment lost 2 bases and the V segment lost 0 bases, leaving 6 bases of the junction unmatched. The CDR3 loop is CASSLVGGTGDTDTQYF. The CDR3 DNA is TGTGCCAGCAGCTTGGTCGGTGGGACAGGGGACACAGATACGCAGTATTTT.

This chain joins TRBV7-8 and TRBJ2-7; 12 bases map to TRBD1. V was clipped by 5 bases and J by 1 base; unmatched bases: 12. Per the germline V gene, CDR1 is SGHVS and CDR2 is FQNEAQ. The CDR3 sequence is 18 residues long. This chain's CDR3 is CASSLRDRGLIGSYEQYF. The CDR3 DNA sequence: TGTGCCAGCAGCCTCCGGGACAGGGGGCTCATTGGTTCCTACGAGCAGTACTTC.

The chain combines TRBV11-3 with TRBJ2-3, with D maybe TRBD1 (5 bases). Trimming took off 0 bases at V and 2 bases at J, with 9 bases between the two ends. CDR1 and CDR2 (germline): SGHNT, YENEEA. The length of the CDR3 is 15 residues. The CDR3 sequence is CASSLDGAATDTQYF. CDR3 DNA sequence: TGTGCCAGCAGCTTAGATGGGGCCGCCACAGATACGCAGTATTTT.

V usage is TRBV28 and J usage is TRBJ1-2; D gene unclear. This CDR3 has 14 residues. Germline-derived CDR1 and CDR2 are MDHEN and SYDVKM. Trimming left V 3 bases short and J 2 bases short, with 10 bases between. CDR3 loop: CASSFAPGNYGYTF. The DNA of the CDR3 is TGTGCCAGCAGTTTCGCCCCGGGAAACTATGGCTACACCTTC.

J is TRBJ2-7 and V is TRBV27; 11 bases line up with TRBD1. V lost 4 bases and J lost 2; bases outside the gene matches: 4. This CDR3 spans 15 amino acids. Germline V gene sequence: CDR1 MNHEY, CDR2 SMNVEV (reference sequence). The CDR3 loop is CASSWTGGSTYEQYF. CDR3 bases: TGTGCCAGCAGTTGGACAGGGGGCTCAACCTACGAGCAGTACTTC.

Regarding this clone: Other DNA sequences within the sample encode an identical CDR3. The genes are TRBV5-1 and TRBJ2-7, with D perhaps TRBD1 (5 bases). This CDR3 has 13 residues. The germline V gene encodes CDR1 SGHRS and CDR2 YFSETQ. Trimming stripped 0 bases from V and 3 bases from J, with 7 bases between. The CDR3 spells CASSLVTGYEQYF. In DNA, the CDR3 is TGCGCCAGCAGCTTGGTTACAGGCTACGAGCAGTACTTC.

J is TRBJ2-5 and V is TRBV18; 12 positions match TRBD2. The germline CDR1 and CDR2 sequences are KGHSH and LQKENI. J was trimmed by 4 bases and V by 6 bases; bases with no gene match: 6. This CDR3 is built from 15 residues. The CDR3 loop reads CASSPSGGARETQYF. DNA of the CDR3: TGTGCCAGCTCCCCTAGCGGGGGGGCTCGAGAGACCCAGTACTTC.

The V call is TRBV14, the J call TRBJ2-7; 10 bases match TRBD1. Germline assignment: CDR1 SGHDN and CDR2 FVKESK. V shed 1 base and J 5 bases; nucleotides not matched to a gene: 5. The CDR3 loop spans 15 amino acids. The CDR3 sequence is CASSQGQGATDEQYF. The CDR3 DNA reads as TGTGCCAGCAGCCAAGGACAGGGGGCGACCGACGAGCAGTACTTC.

This clone was seen a few times. The chain couples TRBV6-1 to TRBJ1-2; D not certain. In germline, CDR1 is MNHNS, CDR2 SASEGT. The V end was cut by 0 bases, the J end by 4 bases, with 12 bases between. The CDR3 extends over 15 amino acids. The CDR3 loop is CASSEASQSFYGYTF. Here the CDR3 DNA reads TGTGCCAGCAGTGAAGCTTCACAGTCCTTCTATGGCTACACCTTC.

The CDR3 protein is CASMRGQAMNTGELFF. CDR3 coding DNA: TGTGCCAGCATGAGGGGACAGGCGATGAACACCGGGGAGCTGTTTTTT. This chain uses TRBV27 with TRBJ2-2; 8 nucleotides match TRBD1. This CDR3 is built from 16 residues. The V gene end was trimmed by 7 bases and the J gene end by 1 base; junction bases not matched to a gene: 8. Germline V gene sequence: CDR1 MNHEY, CDR2 SMNVEV (reference sequence).

This clone came up once. V and J are TRBV7-2 and TRBJ1-6, with D unclear. Germline CDR1 and CDR2: SGHTA and FQGNSA. CDR3 length: 14 residues. V was trimmed by 5 bases and J by 6 bases, leaving 11 bases between them. This chain's CDR3 is CASSRGVPNSPLHF. The CDR3 region has the DNA TGTGCCAGCAGCCGCGGAGTTCCTAATTCACCCCTCCACTTT.